The 8 T cell receptor beta chains below come from one sample, sequenced in a study of CD8+ T cells in alopecia areata. As the sequencing template, cDNA was produced by extracting RNA and reverse transcribing it. TCRdb's table, derived via immunoSEQ multiplex PCR, lists solely in-frame clones and lacks some. The profile shows about 110,000 clones, over 55% of them singletons. The specimen sequenced was NKG2D-low CD8+ T cells sorted from blood. The receptors originated from a human donor with alopecia areata.

There are a few counts of this clone. V usage is TRBV9 and J usage is TRBJ1-1; D possibly corresponds to TRBD1 (6 bases). The CDR3 contains 15 residues. V was clipped by 4 bases and J by 1 base, with 14 bases between them. Germline values: CDR1 SGDLS, CDR2 YYNGEE. CDR3 nucleotide sequence: TGTGCCAGCAGCCTGGGGGGCAGGCCGAACACTGAAGCTTTCTTT. It yields the protein CASSLGGRPNTEAFF.

V and J are TRBV10-2 and TRBJ1-1; 8 bases line up with TRBD1. After removal of 10 bases from V and 2 bases from J, the junction contained 6 bases not matched to a gene. Germline V CDR1 and CDR2: WSHSY, SAAADI. CDR3 length: 13 residues. CDR3: CATLDRVNTEAFF. The CDR3 coding sequence is TGCGCCACCCTGGACAGGGTCAACACTGAAGCTTTCTTT.

This clone has more than one count but fewer than ten. This sequence joins TRBV19 and TRBJ1-2; D unresolved. Germline CDR1 and CDR2: LNHDA and SQIVND (reference sequence). The CDR3 length is 14 residues. Deletions cut 10 bases from V and 1 base from J, with 16 bases between. For the CDR3, the DNA is TGTGCCACTAACCGGGCCAATGGTAACTATGGCTACACCTTC. As protein: CATNRANGNYGYTF.

The chain carries TRBV7-9 and TRBJ2-7; the D is unclear. CDR1 is SEHNR and CDR2 is FQNEAQ in the germline V gene (reference sequence). Trimming cost V 4 bases and J 4 bases, with 17 bases left between them. The CDR3 has 15 amino acids. The CDR3 DNA reads TGTGCCAGCAGCTCCCCCGAGACAAGTTTTTACGAGCAGTACTTC. Its translation is CASSSPETSFYEQYF.

This chain links TRBV7-3 with TRBJ2-3; D not certain. The CDR3 runs 12 residues. Germline assignment: CDR1 SGHTA and CDR2 FQGTGA. With 3 bases removed from V and 2 bases from J, the gap between germline ends came to 3 bases. This chain's CDR3 is CASSFFTDTQYF. CDR3 in DNA: TGTGCCAGCAGCTTTTTCACAGATACGCAGTATTTT.

Worth noting for this clone: Mismatch with germline at one junction end may stem from a read error. V and J are TRBV7-2 and TRBJ2-7; 13 bases fit TRBD2. Germline V gene lookup returns CDR1 SGHTA and CDR2 FQGNSA. The CDR3 is 15 amino acids. The CDR3 spells CASSPRGLAGYEQYF. The CDR3 coding sequence is TGCGCCAGCAGCCCTAGGGGACTAGCGGGATACGAGCAGTACTTC.

The CDR3 bases are TGTGCCAGCACCCCGGGGGCAGGGTCTGGAAACACCATATATTTT. Protein sequence: CASTPGAGSGNTIYF. The chain combines TRBV6-5 with TRBJ1-3, with TRBD1 as a possible D gene (6 bases). Germline V gene data show CDR1 as MNHEY and CDR2 as SVGAGI. V was shortened by 7 bases and J by 1 base, with 14 bases between the two germline ends. CDR3 length equals 15 residues.

The chain uses TRBV28 and TRBJ1-2, with 9 nucleotides matching TRBD1. The V gene end was trimmed by 6 bases and the J gene end by 3 bases; junction bases not matched to a gene: 17. The CDR3 is 18 residues long. Germline V gene data show CDR1 as MDHEN and CDR2 as SYDVKM. This chain's CDR3 is CASSTLFGDRASHYGYTF. In nucleotides, the CDR3 is TGTGCCAGCAGCACCCTGTTTGGGGACAGGGCAAGCCACTATGGCTACACCTTC.